This TCR beta chain was obtained from a study of blood T cell repertoires in COVID-19. For the study at large: COVID-19 samples collected from the United States, Italy and Spain covered acute and convalescent phases. The cDNA or gDNA used as material had been derived from T cells, B-cell-depleted T cells, or PBMCs.

The CDR3 runs 14 residues. The germline V gene has CDR1 SGHVS and CDR2 FQNEAQ. V gave up 5 bases and J gave up 2 bases, with 11 bases separating them. As processed by the authors: Reference gene primer amplification yielded estimated nucleated cell counts. This table comes from immunoSEQ multiplex PCR, and its TCRdb copy is limited to in-frame clones, with some not included. Clone size and the V and J calls come from that table; the DNA yielded D and trimming. The sample has about 260,000 clones; 86% are singletons. This chain connects TRBV7-8 to TRBJ2-3; D may be TRBD1 (5 bases). The source material was peripheral blood. This TCR was recovered from a man aged 40-49 years who had recovered from COVID-19. CDR3 residues: CASSPGHHTDTQYF. The CDR3 nucleotides are TGTGCCAGCAGCCCCGGACATCACACAGATACGCAGTATTTT.